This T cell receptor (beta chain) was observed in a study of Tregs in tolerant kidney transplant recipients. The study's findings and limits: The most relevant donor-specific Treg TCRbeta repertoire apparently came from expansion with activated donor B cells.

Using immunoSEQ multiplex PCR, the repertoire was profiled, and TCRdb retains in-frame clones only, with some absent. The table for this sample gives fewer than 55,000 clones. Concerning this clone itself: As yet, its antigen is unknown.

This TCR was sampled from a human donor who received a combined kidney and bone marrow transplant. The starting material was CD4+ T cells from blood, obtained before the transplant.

The sequenced CDR3 bases are TGTGCCAGTAGTCCCCGTCCAGGTGAGAACACAGATACG. As protein: CASSPRPGENTDT. The complete CDR3 protein is CASSPRPGENTDTQYF. This chain uses TRBV19 with TRBJ2-3; D call uncertain. With the read ending 3 residues before the CDR3 end, the germline J gene is used to fill in that end. V shed 5 bases and J shed 2 bases, with 17 bases lying between them. Germline V gene lookup returns CDR1 LNHDA and CDR2 SQIVND (reference sequence). This CDR3 contains 16 residues.